What follows is one T cell receptor beta chain and its context. Its target is unknown. The data originate from a study of T-cell memory formation after mild COVID-19. V lost 5 bases and J lost 2, with 10 bases in between. Germline V CDR1 and CDR2: MNHEY, SVGEGT. This CDR3 has 14 amino acids. MiXCR, run by TCRdb on the 5' RACE reads, gives a single entry per CDR3 protein. Among roughly 14,000 distinct CDR3 sequences, roughly a fifth were seen once, and the ten largest hold 45% to 50%. Findings and caveats of the study: The finding that pre-infection memory included some responding clones suggested that cross-reactive memory joined. Day 15 to 85 contractors were CD4/CD8 balanced; later expanders leaned CD4+.

Source material: PBMCs or a T cell subset sorted from them (not recorded which). The origin of this receptor is an adult woman who had mild COVID-19 (a few samples of this study predate the infection). Cell type and time point are not known. The gene calls are TRBV6-2 or TRBV6-3 and TRBJ1-5, with D possibly matching TRBD1 (6 bases). CDR3 amino acids: CASSAGAGNQPQHF. CDR3 bases: TGTGCCAGCAGTGCAGGGGCAGGCAATCAGCCCCAGCATTTT.